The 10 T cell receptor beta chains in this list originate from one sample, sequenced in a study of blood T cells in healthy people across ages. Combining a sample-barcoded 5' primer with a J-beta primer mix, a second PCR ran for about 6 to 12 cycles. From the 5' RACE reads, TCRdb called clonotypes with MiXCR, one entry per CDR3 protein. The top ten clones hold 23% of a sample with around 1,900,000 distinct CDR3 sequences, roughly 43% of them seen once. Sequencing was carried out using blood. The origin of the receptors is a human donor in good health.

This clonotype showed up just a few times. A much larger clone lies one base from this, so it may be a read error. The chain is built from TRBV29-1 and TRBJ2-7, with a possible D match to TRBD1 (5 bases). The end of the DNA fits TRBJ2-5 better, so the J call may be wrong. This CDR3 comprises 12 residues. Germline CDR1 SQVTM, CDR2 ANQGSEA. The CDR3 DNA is TGCAGCGCCGCCCCAGGGCAAGGGACCCAGTACTTC. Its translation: CSAAPGQGTQYF.

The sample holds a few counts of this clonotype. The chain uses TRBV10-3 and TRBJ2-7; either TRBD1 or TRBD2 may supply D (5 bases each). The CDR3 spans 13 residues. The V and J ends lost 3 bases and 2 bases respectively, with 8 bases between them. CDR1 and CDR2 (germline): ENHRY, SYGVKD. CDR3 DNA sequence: TGTGCCATCAGTGATGGGGGTGCCTACGAGCAGTACTTC. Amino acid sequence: CAISDGGAYEQYF.

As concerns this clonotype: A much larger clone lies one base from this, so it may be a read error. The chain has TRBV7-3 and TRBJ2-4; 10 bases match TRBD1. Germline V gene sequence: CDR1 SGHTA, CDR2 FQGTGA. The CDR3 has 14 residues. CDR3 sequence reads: CASRFGTGANIQYF. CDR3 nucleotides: TGTGCCAGCCGCTTTGGGACAGGGGCCAACATTCAGTACTTC.

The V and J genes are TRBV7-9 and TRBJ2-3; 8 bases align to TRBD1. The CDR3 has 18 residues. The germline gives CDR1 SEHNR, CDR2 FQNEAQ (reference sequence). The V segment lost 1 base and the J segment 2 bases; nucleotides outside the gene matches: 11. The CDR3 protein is CASSLGPSLGQDTDTQYF. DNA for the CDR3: TGTGCCAGCAGCTTAGGGCCCAGCCTGGGACAGGACACAGATACGCAGTATTTT.

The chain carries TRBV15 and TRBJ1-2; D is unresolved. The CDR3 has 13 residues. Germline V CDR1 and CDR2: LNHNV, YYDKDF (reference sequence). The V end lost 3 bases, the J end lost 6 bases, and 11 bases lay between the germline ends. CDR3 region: CATSSDLENGYTF. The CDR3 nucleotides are TGTGCCACCAGCAGCGACCTGGAGAATGGCTACACCTTC.

The CDR3 loop is CASTPGQKDYGYTF. The CDR3, as DNA: TGTGCCAGCACCCCCGGACAGAAAGATTATGGCTACACCTTC. The chain is built from TRBV5-6 and TRBJ1-2, with a possible D match to TRBD1 (6 bases). The germline CDR1 and CDR2 sequences are SGHDT and YYEEEE. CDR3 length equals 14 residues. V was shortened by 6 bases and J by 5 bases, with 17 bases between the two germline ends.

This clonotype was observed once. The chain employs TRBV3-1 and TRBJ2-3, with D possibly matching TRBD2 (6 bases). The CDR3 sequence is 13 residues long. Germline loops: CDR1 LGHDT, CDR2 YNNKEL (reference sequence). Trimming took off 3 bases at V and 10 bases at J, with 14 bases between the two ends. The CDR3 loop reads CASSQRASEAQYF. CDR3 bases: TGTGCCAGCAGCCAGCGGGCTAGCGAGGCGCAGTATTTT.

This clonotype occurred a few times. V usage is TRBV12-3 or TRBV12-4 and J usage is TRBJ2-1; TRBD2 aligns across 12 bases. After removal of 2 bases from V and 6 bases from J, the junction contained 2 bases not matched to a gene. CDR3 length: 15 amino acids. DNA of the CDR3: TGTGCCAGCAGTTTAACACTAGCGGGGGGCAATGAGCAGTTCTTC. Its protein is CASSLTLAGGNEQFF.

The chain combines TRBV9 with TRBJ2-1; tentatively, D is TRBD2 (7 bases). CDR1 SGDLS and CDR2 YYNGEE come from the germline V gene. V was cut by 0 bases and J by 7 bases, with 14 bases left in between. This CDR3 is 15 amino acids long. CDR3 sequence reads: CASSVVPGGLNEQFF. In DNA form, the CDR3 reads TGTGCCAGCAGCGTAGTTCCGGGGGGCTTAAATGAGCAGTTCTTC.

The CDR3 sequence is CSAELGGGLNEQFF. The DNA of the CDR3 is TGCAGCGCTGAGTTGGGGGGGGGCCTCAATGAGCAGTTCTTC. This chain connects TRBV29-1 to TRBJ2-1, with a tentative D call TRBD2 (7 bases). The CDR3 is 14 residues long. Per germline, CDR1 SQVTM and CDR2 ANQGSEA. V was trimmed by 7 bases and J by 6 bases, leaving 19 bases between them.